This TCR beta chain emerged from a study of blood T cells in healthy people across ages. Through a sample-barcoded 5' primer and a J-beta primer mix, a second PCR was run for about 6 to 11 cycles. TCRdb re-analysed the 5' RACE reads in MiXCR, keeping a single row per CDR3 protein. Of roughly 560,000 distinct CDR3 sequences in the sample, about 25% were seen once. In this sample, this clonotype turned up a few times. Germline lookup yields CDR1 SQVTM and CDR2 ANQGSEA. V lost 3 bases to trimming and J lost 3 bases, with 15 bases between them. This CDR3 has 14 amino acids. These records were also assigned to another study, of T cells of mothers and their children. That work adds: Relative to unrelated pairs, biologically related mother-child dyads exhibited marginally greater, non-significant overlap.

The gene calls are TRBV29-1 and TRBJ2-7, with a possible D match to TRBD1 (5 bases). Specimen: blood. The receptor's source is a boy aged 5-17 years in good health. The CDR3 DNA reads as TGCAGCGTTGAGATCAGGGAAGTTAGCTACGAGCAGTACTTC. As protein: CSVEIREVSYEQYF.